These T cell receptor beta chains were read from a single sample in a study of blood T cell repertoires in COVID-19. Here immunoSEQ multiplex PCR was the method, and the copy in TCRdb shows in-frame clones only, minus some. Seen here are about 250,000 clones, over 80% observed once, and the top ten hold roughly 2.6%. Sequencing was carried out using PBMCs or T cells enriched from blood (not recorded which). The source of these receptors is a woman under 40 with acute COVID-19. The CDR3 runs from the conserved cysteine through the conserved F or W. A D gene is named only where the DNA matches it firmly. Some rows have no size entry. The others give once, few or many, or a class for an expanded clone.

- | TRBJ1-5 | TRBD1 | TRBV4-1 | CASSQAGQGASNQPQHF | TGCGCCAGCAGCCAAGCTGGACAGGGGGCGAGCAATCAGCCCCAGCATTTT
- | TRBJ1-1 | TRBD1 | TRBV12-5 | CASTRQGDTEAFF | TGTGCTAGCACAAGACAGGGGGACACTGAAGCTTTCTTT
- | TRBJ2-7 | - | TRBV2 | CASSAYYSESLEQYF | TGTGCCAGCAGTGCGTATTATTCAGAATCCCTCGAGCAGTACTTC
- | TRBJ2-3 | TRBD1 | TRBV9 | CASSRDREPDTQYF | TGTGCCAGCAGCCGGGACAGGGAACCAGATACGCAGTATTTT
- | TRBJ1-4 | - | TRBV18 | CASSPGRATEKLFF | TGTGCCAGCTCACCGGGGAGGGCCACTGAAAAACTGTTTTTT
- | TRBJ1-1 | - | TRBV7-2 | CASSLATGFTEAFF | TGTGCCAGCAGCTTAGCTACGGGGTTCACTGAAGCTTTCTTT
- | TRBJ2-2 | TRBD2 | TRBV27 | CASSKPGLANTGELFF | TGTGCCAGCAGCAAGCCGGGACTAGCGAACACCGGGGAGCTGTTTTTT
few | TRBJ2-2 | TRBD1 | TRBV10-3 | CASYRGMGGELFF | TGTGCCTCTTACAGGGGGATGGGCGGGGAGCTGTTTTTT
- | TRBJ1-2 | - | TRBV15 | CATSNQDSDIYGYTF | TGTGCCACCAGCAACCAAGACAGTGACATATATGGCTACACCTTC
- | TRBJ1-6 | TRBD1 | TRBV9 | CASSPGQGNSPLHF | TGTGCCAGCAGCCCGGGACAGGGTAATTCACCCCTCCACTTT
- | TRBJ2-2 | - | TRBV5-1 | CASSLSPHTGELFF | TGCGCCAGCAGCTTGTCCCCTCACACCGGGGAGCTGTTTTTT
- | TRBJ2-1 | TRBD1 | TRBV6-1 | CASSEVPPGQDINEQFF | TGTGCCAGCAGTGAAGTTCCCCCGGGACAGGATATCAATGAGCAGTTCTTC
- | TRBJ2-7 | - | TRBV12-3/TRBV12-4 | CASSPGSEQYF | TGTGCCAGCAGCCCGGGGAGCGAGCAGTACTTC